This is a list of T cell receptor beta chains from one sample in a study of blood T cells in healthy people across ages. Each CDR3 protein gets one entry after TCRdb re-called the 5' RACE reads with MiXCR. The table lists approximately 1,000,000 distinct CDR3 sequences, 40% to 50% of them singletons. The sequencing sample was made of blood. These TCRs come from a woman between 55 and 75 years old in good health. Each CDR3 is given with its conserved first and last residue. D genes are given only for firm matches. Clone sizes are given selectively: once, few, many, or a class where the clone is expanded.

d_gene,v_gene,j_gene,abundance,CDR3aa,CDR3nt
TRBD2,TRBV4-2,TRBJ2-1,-,CASSQELAGGQFF,TGTGCCAGCAGCCAAGAGCTAGCGGGAGGGCAGTTCTTC
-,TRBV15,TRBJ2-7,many,CATSRDRRVWEQYF,TGTGCCACCAGCAGAGATCGACGGGTGTGGGAGCAGTACTTC
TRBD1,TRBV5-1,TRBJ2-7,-,CASSFGLGETGYSYEQYF,TGCGCCAGCAGCTTTGGTTTGGGGGAGACAGGGTACTCCTACGAGCAGTACTTC
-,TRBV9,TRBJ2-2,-,CASGESNTGELFF,TGTGCCTCCGGGGAGTCGAACACCGGGGAGCTGTTTTTT
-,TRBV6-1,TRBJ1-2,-,CASSEASMGAYGYTF,TGTGCTAGCAGTGAAGCGTCGATGGGAGCCTATGGCTACACCTTC
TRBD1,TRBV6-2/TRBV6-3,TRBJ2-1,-,CASSYNGQGGSYNEQFF,TGTGCCAGCAGTTACAACGGACAGGGAGGCTCCTACAATGAGCAGTTCTTC
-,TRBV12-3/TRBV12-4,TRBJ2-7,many,CASSLSPTYEQYF,TGTGCCAGCAGTTTAAGCCCTACCTACGAGCAGTACTTC
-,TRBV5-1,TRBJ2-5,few,CASSLAGWGETQYF,TGCGCCAGCAGCTTGGCAGGTTGGGGAGAGACCCAGTACTTC
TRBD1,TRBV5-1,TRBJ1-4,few,CASSSSTGVTNEKLFF,TGCGCCAGCAGCTCGTCTACAGGGGTAACTAATGAAAAACTGTTTTTT
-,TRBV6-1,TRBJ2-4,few,CASSEAPAGIGQYF,TGTGCCAGCAGTGAAGCGCCGGCGGGCATCGGGCAGTACTTC
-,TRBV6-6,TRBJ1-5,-,CASSYRTGGQPQHF,TGTGCCAGCAGTTACAGGACGGGCGGACAGCCCCAGCATTTT
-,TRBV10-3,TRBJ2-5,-,CAIRDDLGSLETQYF,TGTGCCATCAGGGACGACCTTGGGAGCCTTGAGACCCAGTACTTC
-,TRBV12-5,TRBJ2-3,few,CASGFGTHSTDTQYF,TGTGCTAGTGGTTTCGGGACACACAGCACAGATACGCAGTATTTT
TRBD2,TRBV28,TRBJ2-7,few,CASRPSGLTYEQYF,TGTGCCAGCAGACCTAGCGGGCTTACCTACGAGCAGTACTTC
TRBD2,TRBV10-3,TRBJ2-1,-,CAITGGPSNEQFF,TGTGCCATCACGGGGGGTCCCTCCAATGAGCAGTTCTTC
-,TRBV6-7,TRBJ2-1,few,CASRGTEQFF,TGTGCCAGCAGGGGTACTGAGCAGTTCTTC
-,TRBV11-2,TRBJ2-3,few,CASSLVDGGQYF,TGTGCCAGCAGCTTAGTGGACGGAGGGCAGTATTTT
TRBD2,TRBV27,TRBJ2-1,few,CASSLSTSGMHNEQFF,TGTGCCAGCAGTTTATCGACTAGCGGTATGCACAATGAGCAGTTCTTC
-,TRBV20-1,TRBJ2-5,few,CSAPRGVSGYGETQYF,TGCAGTGCTCCCCGAGGGGTATCGGGGTATGGGGAGACCCAGTACTTC
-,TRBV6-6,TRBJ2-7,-,CASSYSGGPAYEQYF,TGTGCCAGCAGTTACTCTGGGGGACCAGCCTACGAGCAGTACTTC
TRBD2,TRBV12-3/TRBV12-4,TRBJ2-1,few,CASSLVRRGLAPPGSYNEQFF,TGTGCCAGCAGTTTAGTCCGGAGGGGACTAGCGCCCCCAGGCTCCTACAATGAGCAGTTCTTC
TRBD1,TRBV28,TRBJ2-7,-,CASSPSGQRYEQYF,TGTGCCAGCAGTCCATCGGGACAGAGGTACGAGCAGTACTTC
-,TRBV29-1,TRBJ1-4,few,CSAQKSGTTNEKLFF,TGCAGCGCCCAGAAGTCCGGAACAACTAATGAAAAACTGTTTTTT
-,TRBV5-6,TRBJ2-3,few,CASSPPGRTDTQYF,TGTGCCAGCAGCCCTCCGGGGCGCACAGATACGCAGTATTTT
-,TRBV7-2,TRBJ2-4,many,CASSLVASSAKNIQYF,TGTGCCAGCAGCTTAGTAGCGAGCTCAGCCAAAAACATTCAGTACTTC
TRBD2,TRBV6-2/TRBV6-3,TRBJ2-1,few,CASSFSQRGSYNEQFF,TGTGCCAGCAGTTTTTCCCAGCGGGGCTCCTACAATGAGCAGTTCTTC
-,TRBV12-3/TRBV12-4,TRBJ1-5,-,CASSARLEGPQHF,TGTGCCAGCAGTGCCCGCCTTGAAGGGCCCCAGCATTTT
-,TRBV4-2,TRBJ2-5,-,CASSQDPGSLETQYF,TGTGCCAGCAGCCAAGATCCGGGTTCACTAGAGACCCAGTACTTC
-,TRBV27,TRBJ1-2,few,CASSTGALGYTF,TGTGCCAGCAGTACCGGGGCGCTTGGCTACACCTTC
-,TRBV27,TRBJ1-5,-,CANSSGAHFNQPQHF,TGTGCCAACAGTTCCGGGGCCCACTTTAATCAGCCCCAGCATTTT
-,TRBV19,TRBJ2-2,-,CASNSGTYTGELFF,TGTGCCAGTAACTCCGGGACTTACACCGGGGAGCTGTTTTTT
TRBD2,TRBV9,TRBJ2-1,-,CASSVDLAGEGNEQFF,TGTGCCAGCAGCGTAGATCTGGCGGGAGAGGGCAATGAGCAGTTCTTC
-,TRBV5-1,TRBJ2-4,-,CASSLDSSNIQYF,TGCGCCAGCAGTCTCGACAGCTCAAACATTCAGTACTTC
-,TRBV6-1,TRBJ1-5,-,CASSEGRGNQPQHF,TGTGCCAGCAGTGAAGGTAGGGGGAATCAGCCCCAGCATTTT
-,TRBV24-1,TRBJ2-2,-,CATSAGAAGTGELFF,TGTGCCACCAGTGCTGGGGCGGCTGGGACCGGGGAGCTGTTTTTT
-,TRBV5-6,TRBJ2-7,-,CASSLANVQYF,TGTGCCAGCAGCTTGGCTAACGTGCAGTACTTC
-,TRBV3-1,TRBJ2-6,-,CASSQTNSGANVLTF,TGTGCCAGCAGCCAAACCAACTCTGGGGCCAACGTCCTGACTTTC
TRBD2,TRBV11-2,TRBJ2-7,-,CASSLEVSGSFGEQYF,TGTGCCAGCAGCTTAGAGGTTAGCGGGAGTTTTGGCGAGCAGTACTTC